The clone carrying this T cell receptor beta chain has ten or more counts. Its antigen is currently unknown. CDR3 size: 15 residues. The V and J ends lost 6 bases and 5 bases respectively, with 16 bases between them. Germline CDR1 reads MNHNS; CDR2 reads SASEGT. Making the TCR beta libraries involved quantitative 5'-RACE with molecular barcodes. TCRdb fed the 5' RACE reads into MiXCR, producing one record per CDR3 protein. In the table there are about 130,000 distinct CDR3 sequences, over 7% of which are singletons. This sample was taken from a study of CD8 T cells in ankylosing spondylitis. Study-level findings and limits: Ankylosing spondylitis blood appeared to be characterized by a TCR beta motif of 8 or 9 highly homologous variants.

The chain joins TRBV6-1 to TRBJ2-2; no clear D gene. The clonotype comes from a male donor with ankylosing spondylitis or in good health (not recorded which). The sequenced sample was blood, either unsorted or a sorted T cell fraction (not recorded which). CDR3 nucleotides: TGTGCCAGCAGCCAGCGAAAGAGTGAGACCGGGGAGCTGTTTTTT. Its protein product is CASSQRKSETGELFF.